This is a list of T cell receptor beta chains from one sample in a study of blood T cell repertoires in COVID-19. Using immunoSEQ multiplex PCR, the repertoire was profiled, and TCRdb retains in-frame clones only, with some absent. The data show more than 300,000 clones, 85% to 90% seen once. Sequencing was performed on PBMCs or T cells enriched from blood (not recorded which). The receptors originated from a woman aged 25 to 39 who had recovered from COVID-19. Each CDR3 is given with its conserved first and last residue. D genes are given only for firm matches. A row's size may be missing; if present it is once, few, many or a size class.

NA | TRBJ2-5 | NA | TRBV27 | TGTGCCAGCAGTTTACAGGGGGAGACCCAGTACTTC | CASSLQGETQYF
TRBD2 | TRBJ2-3 | NA | TRBV5-1 | TGCGCCAGCAGCGCCCCGGGGGGACTAGAGGGCACAGATACGCAGTATTTT | CASSAPGGLEGTDTQYF
NA | TRBJ1-1 | NA | TRBV7-2 | TGTGCCAGCAGCCCCCCACCGGCGGGCACTGAAGCTTTCTTT | CASSPPPAGTEAFF
NA | TRBJ1-1 | NA | TRBV19 | TGTGCCAGTGCAATGGGGGGGAACACTGAAGCTTTCTTT | CASAMGGNTEAFF
TRBD1 | TRBJ1-4 | NA | TRBV29-1 | TGCAGCGTTGACACCGGGACAGAGGCAACTAATGAAAAACTGTTTTTT | CSVDTGTEATNEKLFF
NA | TRBJ1-1 | NA | TRBV9 | TGTGCCAGCAGCGCCGCCCCGTCTATCGTGAACACTGAAGCTTTCTTT | CASSAAPSIVNTEAFF
NA | TRBJ2-7 | NA | TRBV5-5 | TGTGCCAGCAGCTTGACTTCGGACATCCTCTCCTACGAGCAGTACTTC | CASSLTSDILSYEQYF
NA | TRBJ2-3 | NA | TRBV27 | TGTGCCAGCAGTTCCCAGGACAGGGAGGGAACAGATACGCAGTATTTT | CASSSQDREGTDTQYF
NA | TRBJ2-7 | once | TRBV21-1 | TGTGCCAGCAGCAAAGTTGTGGGAGAAAACCCCTACGAGCAGTACTTC | CASSKVVGENPYEQYF
TRBD1 | TRBJ2-7 | many | TRBV19 | TGTGCCAGTAACGACCCGACAGGGGGTGTGTACGAGCAGTACTTC | CASNDPTGGVYEQYF
NA | TRBJ2-7 | NA | TRBV11-3 | TGTGCCAGCAGCAGATGGACAGACGAGCAGTACTTC | CASSRWTDEQYF
NA | TRBJ1-5 | once | TRBV20-1 | TGCAGTGCTAGTCCCGCAGGGTCTAATCTGCCCCAGCATTTT | CSASPAGSNLPQHF
TRBD2 | TRBJ2-3 | few | TRBV28 | TGTGCCAGCAGTTTTCCGACTAGCGGGAGTGCAGATACGCAGTATTTT | CASSFPTSGSADTQYF
NA | TRBJ1-1 | NA | TRBV2 | TGTGCCAGCAGTGAAGTTATAACAGCCAATGAAGCTTTCTTT | CASSEVITANEAFF
NA | TRBJ2-7 | NA | TRBV12-3/TRBV12-4 | TGTGCCAGCAGTTTTGGAGGCTCCTACGAGCAGTACTTC | CASSFGGSYEQYF
NA | TRBJ1-1 | NA | TRBV3-1/TRBV3-2 | TGTGCCAGCAGCCAAGAGGGGAGGGAAGCTTTCTTT | CASSQEGREAFF
NA | TRBJ1-1 | NA | TRBV12-3/TRBV12-4 | TGTGCCAGCAGTTTATTCCAGGATGGGGAAGCTTTCTTT | CASSLFQDGEAFF
TRBD1 | TRBJ1-5 | NA | TRBV7-2 | TGTGCCAGCAGCCTGAAATCCGGGACAGGGAGCAATCAGCCCCAGCATTTT | CASSLKSGTGSNQPQHF
NA | TRBJ2-4 | NA | TRBV5-4 | TGTGCCAGCAGCTTACGGGGCAAAAACATTCAGTACTTC | CASSLRGKNIQYF
NA | TRBJ1-2 | NA | TRBV6-2/TRBV6-3 | TGTGCCAGCAGTTACGGCAGGGTAGGTGGCTACACCTTC | CASSYGRVGGYTF
NA | TRBJ2-3 | NA | TRBV19 | TGTGCCAGTAGTCCTGGACTAAGCACAGATACGCAGTATTTT | CASSPGLSTDTQYF
NA | TRBJ2-3 | NA | TRBV2 | TGTGCCAGCAGTGTTCCGGGGTCCCCGTCATCGGCGGGGCCCCTCATGGATACGCAGTATTTT | CASSVPGSPSSAGPLMDTQYF
TRBD2 | TRBJ2-7 | NA | TRBV19 | TGTGCCAGTAGTATTTTAGCGGGAGGGCCCTACGAGCAGTACTTC | CASSILAGGPYEQYF
NA | TRBJ2-3 | NA | TRBV6-4 | TGTGCCAGCAGTGAGGAGTTTGCAGATACGCAGTATTTT | CASSEEFADTQYF
TRBD1 | TRBJ1-6 | NA | TRBV7-9 | TGTGCCAGCAGCGTGGACAGGAGCGGGGGATCACCCCTCCACTTT | CASSVDRSGGSPLHF
NA | TRBJ2-3 | NA | TRBV2 | TGTGCCTCGGGGGGAAGGACAGTTATCTCCAATGCCTGGAACGCAGATACGCAGTATTTT | CASGGRTVISNAWNADTQYF
TRBD1 | TRBJ1-6 | once | TRBV3-1/TRBV3-2 | TGTGCCAGCAGCCCCCGGGACAGGCCCTATTCACCCCTCCACTTT | CASSPRDRPYSPLHF
TRBD1 | TRBJ1-5 | NA | TRBV19 | TGTGCCAGTAGGCGGACAGGGGGAATCCAGCCCCAGCATTTT | CASRRTGGIQPQHF
TRBD2 | TRBJ2-7 | NA | TRBV19 | TGTGCCAGCCGGCTGACTAGCGGGAGGGGATACGAGCAGTACTTC | CASRLTSGRGYEQYF
NA | TRBJ2-3 | NA | TRBV5-1 | TGCGCCAGCAGCTTGCCATTCAATACGCAGTATTTT | CASSLPFNTQYF
TRBD2 | TRBJ2-5 | NA | TRBV27 | TGTGCCAGCAGTAAGCAGGGACTAGCGGGAGTGGGGCAAGAGACCCAGTACTTC | CASSKQGLAGVGQETQYF
TRBD1 | TRBJ2-3 | NA | TRBV27 | TGTGCCAGCAGTCCTATTGACAGGGTTGCAGATACGCAGTATTTT | CASSPIDRVADTQYF
TRBD1 | TRBJ2-1 | NA | TRBV5-1 | TGCGCCAGCAGCTCACCTGAACAGGGGGGTCTCTACAATGAGCAGTTCTTC | CASSSPEQGGLYNEQFF
NA | TRBJ1-1 | NA | TRBV7-2 | TGTGCCAGCAGCCGACAGGCGACTTTTGAAGCTTTCTTT | CASSRQATFEAFF
NA | TRBJ2-7 | NA | TRBV27 | TGTGCCAGCAGTCCCAATCAAGCGGACTACGAGCAGTACTTC | CASSPNQADYEQYF
TRBD2 | TRBJ2-7 | NA | TRBV13 | TGTGCCAGCAGCTTAAAGCGGGAGGGATACTACGAGCAGTACTTC | CASSLKREGYYEQYF
NA | TRBJ1-2 | NA | TRBV28 | TGTGCCAGCAGTTTTCGCAGGATCCGCAACTCTAACTATGGCTACACCTTC | CASSFRRIRNSNYGYTF
NA | TRBJ2-1 | once | TRBV14 | TGTGCCAGCGCGAGCAGGGCCTACAATGAGCAGTTCTTC | CASASRAYNEQFF
NA | TRBJ1-4 | NA | TRBV18 | TGTGCCAGCTCACCAGTGCTTGCGGGGAGTGAGGAAAAACTGTTTTTT | CASSPVLAGSEEKLFF
NA | TRBJ1-1 | NA | TRBV6-2/TRBV6-3 | TGTGCCAGCAGTACCCCGACAGTGAACACTGAAGCTTTCTTT | CASSTPTVNTEAFF
TRBD2 | TRBJ2-7 | NA | TRBV7-2 | TGTGCCAGCAGCTTAGGGGGGACTATTCTGGAGCAGTACTTC | CASSLGGTILEQYF
NA | TRBJ2-1 | once | TRBV27 | TGTGCCAGCAGTTTTTTTTCACGGGTCACCTACAATGAGCAGTTCTTC | CASSFFSRVTYNEQFF
NA | TRBJ1-2 | NA | TRBV18 | TGTGCCAGCTCACCCGGACAGAATAACTATGGCTACACCTTC | CASSPGQNNYGYTF
NA | TRBJ1-4 | NA | TRBV28 | TGTGCCAGCAGCTCGCCAGGATCACCCTCTAATGAAAAACTGTTTTTT | CASSSPGSPSNEKLFF
NA | TRBJ1-4 | NA | TRBV7-2 | NA | CASSSSGGRGKLFF
NA | TRBJ1-5 | NA | TRBV5-1 | TGCGCCAGCAGCTTAGATGGACAGAGCAATCAGCCCCAGCATTTT | CASSLDGQSNQPQHF
TRBD1 | TRBJ1-2 | few | TRBV6-5 | TGTGCCAGCAGTTACTCCCGGACAGGGGGCGGTTATGGCTACACCTTC | CASSYSRTGGGYGYTF
NA | TRBJ1-6 | NA | TRBV27 | TGTGCCAGCAGTTTAATCGGTAATTCACCCCTCCACTTT | CASSLIGNSPLHF
TRBD2 | TRBJ2-5 | NA | TRBV4-2 | TGTGCCAGCAGCCAAGAGCGGGAGGGCCCGGGCCAAGAGACCCAGTACTTC | CASSQEREGPGQETQYF
TRBD1 | TRBJ1-1 | NA | TRBV6-5 | TGTGCCAGCAGTTACTCGGCACAGGGGAATTGGGAAGCTTTCTTT | CASSYSAQGNWEAFF
NA | TRBJ2-7 | NA | TRBV13 | TGTGCCAGCAGCTTAGTCCAGGGGTCTACCTACGAGCAGTACTTC | CASSLVQGSTYEQYF
NA | TRBJ1-4 | NA | TRBV27 | TGTGCCAGCAGTTTAGCAGGGTTTAATGAAAAACTGTTTTTT | CASSLAGFNEKLFF
TRBD1 | TRBJ1-2 | once | TRBV19 | TGTGCCAGTAGTAGTAGCCGAAACAGGGGGCCCAGCTATGGCTACACCTTC | CASSSSRNRGPSYGYTF
NA | TRBJ1-4 | NA | TRBV7-9 | TGTGCCAGCAGCACCGGGACACTAAATGAAAAACTGTTTTTT | CASSTGTLNEKLFF
NA | TRBJ2-7 | NA | TRBV6-5 | TGTGCCAGCAAGAGGAGTCGGGAAGAGGGTTACGAGCAGTACTTC | CASKRSREEGYEQYF
NA | TRBJ1-2 | once | TRBV19 | TGTGCCAGTAAGAGGTTGGCACAGGGCTATGGCTACACCTTC | CASKRLAQGYGYTF